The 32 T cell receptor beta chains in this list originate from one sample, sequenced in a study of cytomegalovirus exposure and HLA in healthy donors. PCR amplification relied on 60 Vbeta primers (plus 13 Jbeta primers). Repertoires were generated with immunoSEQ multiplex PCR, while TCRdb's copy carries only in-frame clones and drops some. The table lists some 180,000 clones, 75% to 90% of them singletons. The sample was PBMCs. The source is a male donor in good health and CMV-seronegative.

The CDR3 nucleotides are TGTGCCAGCAGCCCTTCGTGGGACAGGGAAACCAATCAGCCCCAGCATTTT. Encoded protein: CASSPSWDRETNQPQHF. The rearrangement joins TRBV21-1 to TRBJ1-5; TRBD1, the D gene given by the table, was not confirmed from the DNA. TRBV21-1 is a pseudogene locus. The CDR3 covers 17 residues.

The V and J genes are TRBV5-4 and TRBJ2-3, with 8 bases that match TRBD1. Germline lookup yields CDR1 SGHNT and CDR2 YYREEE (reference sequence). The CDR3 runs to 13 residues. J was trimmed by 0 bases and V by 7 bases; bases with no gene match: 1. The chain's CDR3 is CASGTGSTDTQYF. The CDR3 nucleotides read TGTGCCAGCGGGACAGGAAGCACAGATACGCAGTATTTT.

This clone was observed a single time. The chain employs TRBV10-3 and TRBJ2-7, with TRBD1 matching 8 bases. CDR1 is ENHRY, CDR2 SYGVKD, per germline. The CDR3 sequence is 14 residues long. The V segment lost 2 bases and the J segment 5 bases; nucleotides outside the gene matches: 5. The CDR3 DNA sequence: TGTGCCATCAGTGAGGGACAGGGACGGGACGAGCAGTACTTC. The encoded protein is CAISEGQGRDEQYF.

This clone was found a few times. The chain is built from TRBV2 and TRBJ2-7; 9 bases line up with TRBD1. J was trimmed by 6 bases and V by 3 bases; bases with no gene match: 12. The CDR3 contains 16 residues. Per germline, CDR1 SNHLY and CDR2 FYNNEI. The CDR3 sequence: CASSDPGTGWRSEQYF. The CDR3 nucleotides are TGTGCCAGCAGTGACCCCGGGACAGGGTGGCGCTCCGAGCAGTACTTC.

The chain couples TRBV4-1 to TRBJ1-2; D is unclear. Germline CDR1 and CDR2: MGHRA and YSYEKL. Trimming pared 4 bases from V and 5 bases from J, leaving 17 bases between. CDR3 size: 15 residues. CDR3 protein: CASSRFPKALYGYTF. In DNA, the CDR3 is TGCGCCAGCAGCCGCTTCCCAAAAGCCCTTTATGGCTACACCTTC.

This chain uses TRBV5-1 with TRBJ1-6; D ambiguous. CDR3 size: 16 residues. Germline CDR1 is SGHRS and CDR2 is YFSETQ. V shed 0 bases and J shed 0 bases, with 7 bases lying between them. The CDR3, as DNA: TGCGCCAGCAGCTTGGCCGGTAGCTCCTATAATTCACCCCTCCACTTT. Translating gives CASSLAGSSYNSPLHF. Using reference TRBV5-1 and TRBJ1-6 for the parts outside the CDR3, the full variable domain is KAGVTQTPRYLIKTRGQQVTLSCSPISGHRSVSWYQQTPGQGLQFLFEYFSETQRNKGNFPGRFSGRQFSNSRSEMNVSTLELGDSALYLCASSLAGSSYNSPLHFGNGTRLTVT.

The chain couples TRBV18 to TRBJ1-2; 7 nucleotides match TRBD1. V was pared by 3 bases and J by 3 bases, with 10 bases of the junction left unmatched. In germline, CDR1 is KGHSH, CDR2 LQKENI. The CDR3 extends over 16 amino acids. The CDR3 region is CASSPRQGSPDYGYTF. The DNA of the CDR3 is TGTGCCAGCTCACCGCGACAGGGTAGTCCAGACTATGGCTACACCTTC.

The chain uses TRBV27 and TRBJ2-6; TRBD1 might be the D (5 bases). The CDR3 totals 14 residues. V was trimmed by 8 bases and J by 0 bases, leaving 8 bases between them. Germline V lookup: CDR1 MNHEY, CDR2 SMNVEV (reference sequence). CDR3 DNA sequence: TGTGCCAGCGGGGCTACCTCTGGGGCCAACGTCCTGACTTTC. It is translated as CASGATSGANVLTF.

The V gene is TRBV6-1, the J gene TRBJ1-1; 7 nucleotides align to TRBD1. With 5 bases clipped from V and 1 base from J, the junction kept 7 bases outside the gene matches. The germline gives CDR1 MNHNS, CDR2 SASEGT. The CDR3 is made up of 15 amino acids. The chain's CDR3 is CASSFQGETNTEAFF. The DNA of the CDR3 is TGTGCCAGCAGTTTCCAGGGGGAGACGAACACTGAAGCTTTCTTT.

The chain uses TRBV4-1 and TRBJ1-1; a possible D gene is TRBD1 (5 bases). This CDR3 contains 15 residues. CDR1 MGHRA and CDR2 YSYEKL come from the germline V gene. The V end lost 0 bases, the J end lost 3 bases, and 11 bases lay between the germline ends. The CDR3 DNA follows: TGCGCCAGCAGCCAAGAAGTCTCCAGGGACACTGAAGCTTTCTTT. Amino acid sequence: CASSQEVSRDTEAFF.

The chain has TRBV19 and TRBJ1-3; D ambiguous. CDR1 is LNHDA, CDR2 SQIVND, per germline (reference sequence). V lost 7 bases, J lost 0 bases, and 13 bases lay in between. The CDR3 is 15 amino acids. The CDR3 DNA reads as TGTGCCAGTACTACCCTCGGTTACTCTGGAAACACCATATATTTT. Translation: CASTTLGYSGNTIYF. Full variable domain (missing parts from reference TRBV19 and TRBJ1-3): DGGITQSPKYLFRKEGQNVTLSCEQNLNHDAMYWYRQDPGQGLRLIYYSQIVNDFQKGDIAEGYSVSREKKESFPLTVTSAQKNPTAFYLCASTTLGYSGNTIYFGEGSWLTVV.

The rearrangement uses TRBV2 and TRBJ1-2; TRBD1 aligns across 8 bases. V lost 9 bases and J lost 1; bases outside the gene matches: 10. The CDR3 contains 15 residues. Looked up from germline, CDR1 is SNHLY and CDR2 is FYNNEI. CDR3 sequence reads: CARRTGPSVNYGYTF. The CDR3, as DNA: TGTGCCAGGCGGACAGGGCCATCTGTTAACTATGGCTACACCTTC.

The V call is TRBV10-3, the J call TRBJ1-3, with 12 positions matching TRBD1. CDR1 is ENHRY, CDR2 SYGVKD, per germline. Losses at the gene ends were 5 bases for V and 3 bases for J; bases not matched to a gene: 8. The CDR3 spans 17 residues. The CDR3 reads CAISPWGQGAGGNTIYF. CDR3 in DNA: TGTGCCATCAGTCCCTGGGGACAGGGGGCCGGTGGAAACACCATATATTTT.

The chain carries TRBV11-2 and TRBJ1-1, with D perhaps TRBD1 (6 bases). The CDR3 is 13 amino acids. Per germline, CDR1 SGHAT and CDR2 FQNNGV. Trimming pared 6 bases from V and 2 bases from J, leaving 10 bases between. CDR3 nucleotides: TGTGCCAGCAGTTGGGGGCGCAACACTGAAGCTTTCTTT. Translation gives CASSWGRNTEAFF. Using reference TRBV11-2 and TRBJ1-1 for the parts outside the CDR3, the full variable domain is EAGVAQSPRYKIIEKRQSVAFWCNPISGHATLYWYQQILGQGPKLLIQFQNNGVVDDSQLPKDRFSAERLKGVDSTLKIQPAKLEDSAVYLCASSWGRNTEAFFGQGTRLTVV.

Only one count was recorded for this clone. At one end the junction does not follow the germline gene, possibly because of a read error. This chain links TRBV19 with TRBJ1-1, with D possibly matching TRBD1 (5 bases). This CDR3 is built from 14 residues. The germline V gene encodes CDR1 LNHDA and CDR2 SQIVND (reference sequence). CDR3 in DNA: TGTGCCAGCCGTACCTCCCAGGGCGGACCGGAGTGTAGCTTT. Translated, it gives CASRTSQGGPECSF.

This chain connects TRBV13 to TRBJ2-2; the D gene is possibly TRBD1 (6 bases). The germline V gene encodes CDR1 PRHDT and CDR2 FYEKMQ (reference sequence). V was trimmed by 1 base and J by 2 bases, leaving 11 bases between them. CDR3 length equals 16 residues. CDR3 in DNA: TGTGCCAGCAGCTTAGTGGGGGCCCTAAACACCGGGGAGCTGTTTTTT. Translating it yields CASSLVGALNTGELFF.

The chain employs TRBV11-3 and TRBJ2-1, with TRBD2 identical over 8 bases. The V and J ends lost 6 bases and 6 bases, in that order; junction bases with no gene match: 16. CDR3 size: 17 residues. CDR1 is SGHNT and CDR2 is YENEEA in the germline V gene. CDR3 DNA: TGTGCCAGCAGTTCTAAAAGCGGGAGCGGGGAGGGCAATGAGCAGTTCTTC. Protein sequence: CASSSKSGSGEGNEQFF.

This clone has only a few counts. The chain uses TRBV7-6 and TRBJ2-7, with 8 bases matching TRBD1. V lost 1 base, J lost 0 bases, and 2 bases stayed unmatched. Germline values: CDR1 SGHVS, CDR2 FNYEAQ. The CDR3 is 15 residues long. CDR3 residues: CASSLEQGDSYEQYF. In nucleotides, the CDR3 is TGTGCCAGCAGCTTAGAACAGGGGGACTCCTACGAGCAGTACTTC.

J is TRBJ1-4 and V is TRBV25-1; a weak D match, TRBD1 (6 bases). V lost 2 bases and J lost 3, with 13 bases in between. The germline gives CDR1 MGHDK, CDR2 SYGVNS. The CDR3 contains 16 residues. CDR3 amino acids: CASSETGQGPNEKLFF. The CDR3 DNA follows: TGTGCCAGCAGTGAAACAGGCCAGGGGCCTAATGAAAAACTGTTTTTT. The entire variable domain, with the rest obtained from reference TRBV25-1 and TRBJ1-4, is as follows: EADIYQTPRYLVIGTGKKITLECSQTMGHDKMYWYQQDPGMELHLIHYSYGVNSTEKGDLSSESTVSRIRTEHFPLTLESARPSHTSQYLCASSETGQGPNEKLFFGSGTQLSVL.

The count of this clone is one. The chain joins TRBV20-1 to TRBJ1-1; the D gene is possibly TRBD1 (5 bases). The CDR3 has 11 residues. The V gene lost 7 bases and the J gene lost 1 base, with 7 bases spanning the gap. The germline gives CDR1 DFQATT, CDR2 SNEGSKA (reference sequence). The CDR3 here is CSGGENTEAFF. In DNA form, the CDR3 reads TGCAGTGGGGGGGAGAACACTGAAGCTTTCTTT.

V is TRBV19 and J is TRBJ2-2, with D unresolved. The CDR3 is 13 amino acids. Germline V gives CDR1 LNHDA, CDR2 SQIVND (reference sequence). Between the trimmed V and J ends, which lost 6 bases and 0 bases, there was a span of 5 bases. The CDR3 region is CASRHSNTGELFF. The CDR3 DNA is TGTGCCAGTAGACATTCGAACACCGGGGAGCTGTTTTTT.

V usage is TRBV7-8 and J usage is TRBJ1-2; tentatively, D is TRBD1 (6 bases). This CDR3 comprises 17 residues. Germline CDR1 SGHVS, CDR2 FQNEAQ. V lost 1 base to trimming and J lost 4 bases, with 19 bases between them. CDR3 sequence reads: CASSLGGRGSGPYGYTF. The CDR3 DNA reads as TGTGCCAGCAGCTTAGGGGGAAGGGGGTCGGGGCCCTATGGCTACACCTTC.

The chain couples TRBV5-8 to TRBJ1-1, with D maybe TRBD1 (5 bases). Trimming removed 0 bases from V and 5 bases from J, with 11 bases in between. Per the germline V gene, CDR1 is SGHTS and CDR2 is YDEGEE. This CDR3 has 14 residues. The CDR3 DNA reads TGTGCCAGCAGCTTGGTGTCAGGGCGAACTGAAGCTTTCTTT. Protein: CASSLVSGRTEAFF.

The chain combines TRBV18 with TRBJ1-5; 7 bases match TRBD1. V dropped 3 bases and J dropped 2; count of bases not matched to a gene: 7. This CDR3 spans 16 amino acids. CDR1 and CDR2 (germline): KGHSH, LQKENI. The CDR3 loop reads CASSPTPGGRNQPQHF. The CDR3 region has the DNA TGTGCCAGCTCACCCACCCCAGGGGGGCGCAATCAGCCCCAGCATTTT.

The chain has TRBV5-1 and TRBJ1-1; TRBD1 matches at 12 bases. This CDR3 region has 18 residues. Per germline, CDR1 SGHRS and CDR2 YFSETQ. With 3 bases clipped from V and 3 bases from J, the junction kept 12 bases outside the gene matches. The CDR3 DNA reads TGCGCCAGCAGCTCACACCTTACCGGGACAGGGGGCTACACTGAAGCTTTCTTT. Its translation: CASSSHLTGTGGYTEAFF.

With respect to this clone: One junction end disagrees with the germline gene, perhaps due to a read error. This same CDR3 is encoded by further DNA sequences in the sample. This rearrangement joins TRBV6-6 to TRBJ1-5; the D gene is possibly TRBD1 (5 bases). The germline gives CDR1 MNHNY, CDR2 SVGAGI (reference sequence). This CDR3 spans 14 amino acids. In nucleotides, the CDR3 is TGTGCCAGCAGTTACGTTAGCAGGGCTCAGCCTCAGCATTTT. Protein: CASSYVSRAQPQHF.

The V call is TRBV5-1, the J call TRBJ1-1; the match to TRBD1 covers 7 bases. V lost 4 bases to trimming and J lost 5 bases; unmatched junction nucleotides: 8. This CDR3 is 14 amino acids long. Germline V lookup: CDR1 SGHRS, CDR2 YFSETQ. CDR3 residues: CASSPQGLETEAFF. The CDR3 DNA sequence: TGCGCCAGCAGCCCACAGGGGTTGGAGACTGAAGCTTTCTTT.

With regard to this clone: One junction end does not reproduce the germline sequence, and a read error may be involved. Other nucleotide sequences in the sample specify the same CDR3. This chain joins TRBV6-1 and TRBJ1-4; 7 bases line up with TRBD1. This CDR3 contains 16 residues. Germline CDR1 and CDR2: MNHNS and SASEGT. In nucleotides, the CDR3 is TGTGCCAGCAGTGAAGCGCTGGGGCAGGGGGGAGAAAAGCTGTTTTTT. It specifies CASSEALGQGGEKLFF.

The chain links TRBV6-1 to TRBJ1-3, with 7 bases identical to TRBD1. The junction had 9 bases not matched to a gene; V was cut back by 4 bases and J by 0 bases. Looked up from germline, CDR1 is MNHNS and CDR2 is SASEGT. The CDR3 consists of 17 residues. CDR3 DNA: TGTGCCAGCAGTGTGACCCGACAGGGCTACTCTGGAAACACCATATATTTT. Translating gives CASSVTRQGYSGNTIYF.

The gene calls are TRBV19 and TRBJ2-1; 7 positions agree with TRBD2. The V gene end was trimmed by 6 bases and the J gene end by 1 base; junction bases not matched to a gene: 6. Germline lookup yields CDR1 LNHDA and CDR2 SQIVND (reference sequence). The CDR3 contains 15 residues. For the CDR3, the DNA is TGTGCCAGTAGAACGCTAGCGGCTTCCTACAATGAGCAGTTCTTC. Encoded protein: CASRTLAASYNEQFF.

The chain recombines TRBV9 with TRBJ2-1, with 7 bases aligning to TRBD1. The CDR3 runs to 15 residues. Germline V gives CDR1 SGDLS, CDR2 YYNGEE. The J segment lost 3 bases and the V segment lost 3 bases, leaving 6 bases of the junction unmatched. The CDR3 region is CASSETGYRYNEQFF. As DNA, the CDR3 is TGTGCCAGCAGCGAGACAGGGTACCGCTACAATGAGCAGTTCTTC.

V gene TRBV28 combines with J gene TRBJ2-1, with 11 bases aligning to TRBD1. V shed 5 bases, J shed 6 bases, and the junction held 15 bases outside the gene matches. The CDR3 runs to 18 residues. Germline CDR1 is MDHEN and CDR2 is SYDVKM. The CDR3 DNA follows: TGTGCCAGCAGTACCCGGACAGGGGGCGCTTTACTGGTCAATGAGCAGTTCTTC. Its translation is CASSTRTGGALLVNEQFF.